This record concerns one TCR beta chain sequence. TCRbeta library preparation incorporated unique molecular identifiers. TCRdb passed the PCR reads through MiXCR, listing each CDR3 protein once. The data show 200,000 to 300,000 distinct CDR3 sequences, more than 10% seen once. The entry originates in a study of T-cell reconstitution after alpha-beta-depleted transplantation in children. The CDR3 has 14 residues. Germline V gives CDR1 GTSNPN, CDR2 SVGIG (reference sequence). J lost 10 bases, V lost 0 bases, and 7 bases had no gene match. This receptor was identified in a human donor who donated a stem cell graft to a child with acute lymphoblastic leukemia. Sequencing used PBMCs from the stem cell graft donor, obtained from the stem cell graft. This sequence joins TRBV30 and TRBJ2-1; 9 bases are shared with TRBD2. In nucleotides, the CDR3 is TGTGCCTGGAGTGTCGGCGGGGGGGTTTGGGAGCAGTTCTTC. It is translated as CAWSVGGGVWEQFF.